This note documents a single TCR beta chain sequence. These data are taken from a study of T cells in Graves' hyperthyroidism and ophthalmopathy. After removal of 2 bases from V and 1 base from J, the junction contained 7 bases not matched to a gene. Looked up from germline, CDR1 is PRHDT and CDR2 is FYEKMQ (reference sequence). There are 17 residues in the CDR3. Amplified regions were TCR beta CDR3 sequences from RNA transcripts. Primed by the HTBI set, a first-round RT-PCR was run on the TCR CDR3. TCRdb redid the calling of the multiplex PCR reads with MiXCR, one entry per CDR3 protein. The sample comprises some 420,000 distinct CDR3 sequences, roughly 13% of which are singletons, and around 5.3% rests with the top ten.

The sequenced sample was blood. The receptor's source is a woman aged 18-29 years with Graves' hyperthyroidism. The chain joins TRBV13 to TRBJ2-7, with TRBD2 identical over 11 bases. DNA for the CDR3: TGTGCCAGCAGCTTAACGGGTAGCGGGAGGGTATCCTACGAGCAGTACTTC. Translating it yields CASSLTGSGRVSYEQYF.